Listed here are 2 T cell receptor beta chains from one sample, sequenced in a study of blood T cell repertoires in COVID-19. This table comes from immunoSEQ multiplex PCR, and its TCRdb copy is limited to in-frame clones, with some not included. The sample holds 310,000 or so clones, about nine tenths seen once. Sequenced material: PBMCs or T cells enriched from blood (not recorded which). These receptors came from a young woman who had recovered from COVID-19.

This chain joins TRBV27 and TRBJ2-2, with a tentative D call TRBD1 (6 bases). From germline, CDR1 is MNHEY and CDR2 SMNVEV (reference sequence). The CDR3 covers 14 residues. The V gene lost 6 bases and the J gene lost 4 bases, with 12 bases spanning the gap. The CDR3 DNA reads TGTGCCAGCAGGAGGGGGTTTGGCACCGGGGAGCTGTTTTTT. It translates to CASRRGFGTGELFF.

This chain connects TRBV28 to TRBJ2-5; 10 bases are a match to TRBD1. Per the germline V gene, CDR1 is MDHEN and CDR2 is SYDVKM. The CDR3 spans 15 residues. The trim removed 5 bases at V and 4 bases at J, leaving 7 bases unmatched. CDR3 nucleotide sequence: TGTGCCAGCAGTCAATCGACAGGGGGCCGAGAGACCCAGTACTTC. As protein: CASSQSTGGRETQYF.